Each of the 20 T cell receptor beta chains below was sequenced from the same sample in a study of blood T cell repertoires in COVID-19. Clones were sequenced by immunoSEQ multiplex PCR, and TCRdb holds only the in-frame ones, with some missing. The sample has under 110,000 clones; approximately 81% are singletons. Sequencing input: peripheral blood. Receptor source: a woman in her 70s with active or convalescent COVID-19.

The chain uses TRBV7-2 and TRBJ2-2; 7 bases align to TRBD1. CDR3 size: 14 residues. Germline V gene lookup returns CDR1 SGHTA and CDR2 FQGNSA. The V gene end was trimmed by 4 bases and the J gene end by 4 bases; junction bases not matched to a gene: 3. Here the CDR3 reads CASSSHRGTGELFF. CDR3 coding DNA: TGTGCCAGCAGCTCCCACAGGGGCACCGGGGAGCTGTTTTTT.

The gene calls are TRBV5-8 and TRBJ1-4; D unclear. The CDR3 extends over 14 amino acids. V lost 1 base to trimming and J lost 8 bases, with 12 bases between them. From germline, CDR1 is SGHTS and CDR2 YDEGEE. For the CDR3, the DNA is TGTGCCAGCAGCTTGAGAGGGATTGACGAAAAACTGTTTTTT. Protein product: CASSLRGIDEKLFF.

This chain connects TRBV10-3 to TRBJ1-6, with a weak D call TRBD1 (6 bases). Germline CDR1 and CDR2: ENHRY and SYGVKD. CDR3 length: 16 amino acids. Between the trimmed V and J ends, which lost 10 bases and 7 bases, there was a span of 23 bases. CDR3 region: CATGGTGGQLNSPLHF. The CDR3 DNA reads as TGTGCCACGGGAGGTACTGGGGGGCAGCTGAATTCACCCCTCCACTTT.

The chain carries TRBV27 and TRBJ1-6; D might be TRBD1 (5 bases). Germline V gene sequence: CDR1 MNHEY, CDR2 SMNVEV (reference sequence). V was cut by 1 base and J by 10 bases, with 14 bases left in between. The CDR3 is 15 amino acids. CDR3 sequence reads: CASSLYQGRVSPLHF. The CDR3 DNA sequence: TGTGCCAGCAGTTTATATCAGGGTAGAGTCTCACCCCTCCACTTT.

The gene calls are TRBV5-6 and TRBJ1-1, with 7 bases aligning to TRBD1. Germline V lookup: CDR1 SGHDT, CDR2 YYEEEE. This CDR3 has 15 residues. V shed 1 base and J 2 bases; nucleotides not matched to a gene: 5. Here the CDR3 DNA reads TGTGCCAGCAGCTTGTGGACAGGCAAAAACACTGAAGCTTTCTTT. Protein: CASSLWTGKNTEAFF.

This clone occurred a few times. The chain couples TRBV9 to TRBJ2-3, with 8 positions matching TRBD2. The V and J ends lost 4 bases and 6 bases, in that order; junction bases with no gene match: 7. The germline CDR1 and CDR2 sequences are SGDLS and YYNGEE. The CDR3 is 14 amino acids. CDR3 amino acids: CASSPGTRSDTQYF. In DNA, the CDR3 is TGTGCCAGCAGCCCGGGGACTAGGAGTGATACGCAGTATTTT.

For the CDR3, the DNA is TGTGCCAGCAGCTTCTCCGGGACAGATTCACCCCTCCACTTT. Amino acid sequence: CASSFSGTDSPLHF. The rearrangement uses TRBV7-8 and TRBJ1-6; 7 bases agree with TRBD1. Germline CDR1 and CDR2: SGHVS and FQNEAQ. The CDR3 loop spans 14 amino acids. Trimming at V came to 3 bases and at J to 8 bases, leaving 4 bases not matched to a gene.

The V and J genes are TRBV15 and TRBJ1-4; no clear D. The CDR3 runs to 15 residues. Trimming took 4 bases from V and 5 from J, leaving 14 bases between them. The germline gives CDR1 LNHNV, CDR2 YYDKDF (reference sequence). Written as DNA, the CDR3 is TGTGCCACCAGCAATCGGAGGCAGCTAAATGAAAAACTGTTTTTT. The encoded protein is CATSNRRQLNEKLFF.

V gene TRBV7-2 combines with J gene TRBJ1-1; 7 positions agree with TRBD1. Per germline, CDR1 SGHTA and CDR2 FQGNSA. V lost 2 bases and J lost 1; bases outside the gene matches: 4. The CDR3 runs 15 residues. The CDR3 sequence is CASSLKQGENTEAFF. For the CDR3, the DNA is TGTGCCAGCAGCTTAAAGCAGGGGGAGAACACTGAAGCTTTCTTT.

The genes are TRBV15 and TRBJ1-1, with D possibly being TRBD1 (6 bases). Germline V gene data show CDR1 as LNHNV and CDR2 as YYDKDF (reference sequence). The germline V and J ends were trimmed by 8 bases and 6 bases, with 22 bases remaining between them. CDR3 length: 15 amino acids. The CDR3 coding sequence is TGTGCCACCGGCTGGGGACCACAGGGTTTCGCTGAAGCTTTCTTT. Translating it yields CATGWGPQGFAEAFF.

J is TRBJ2-3 and V is TRBV5-5; TRBD2 is a possible D gene (6 bases). The CDR3 totals 17 residues. Germline V gives CDR1 SGHKS, CDR2 YYEKEE (reference sequence). V lost 0 bases and J 8 bases, leaving 22 bases between the germline ends. The CDR3 sequence is CASSLGWGESLSGTQYF. DNA for the CDR3: TGTGCCAGCAGCTTGGGTTGGGGGGAATCATTGTCGGGTACGCAGTATTTT.

This clone was seen once. The chain has TRBV12-5 and TRBJ2-2, with D unresolved. The CDR3 totals 12 residues. From germline, CDR1 is LGHNT and CDR2 FRNRAP. With 3 bases removed from V and 3 bases from J, the gap between germline ends came to 2 bases. CDR3 loop: CASGFYTGELFF. The DNA of the CDR3 is TGTGCTAGTGGTTTCTACACCGGGGAGCTGTTTTTT.

The chain couples TRBV24-1 to TRBJ1-5; D is perhaps TRBD1 (5 bases). Germline V gene sequence: CDR1 KGHDR, CDR2 SFDVKD. Trimming removed 8 bases at V and 0 bases at J, with 10 bases between. The CDR3 consists of 14 residues. The CDR3: CATNRQYSNQPQHF. CDR3 DNA: TGTGCCACCAACAGACAGTATAGCAATCAGCCCCAGCATTTT.

The chain uses TRBV7-9 and TRBJ1-1, with 8 nucleotides matching TRBD1. Germline lookup yields CDR1 SEHNR and CDR2 FQNEAQ (reference sequence). The trim removed 6 bases at V and 0 bases at J, leaving 6 bases unmatched. The CDR3 spans 15 residues. CDR3 region: CASRPRGLLNTEAFF. CDR3 sequence (DNA): TGTGCCAGCAGGCCCAGGGGGCTGTTGAACACTGAAGCTTTCTTT.

The chain joins TRBV18 to TRBJ2-3; D is unresolved. This CDR3 is 14 amino acids long. CDR1 is KGHSH, CDR2 LQKENI, per germline. V lost 2 bases to trimming and J lost 2 bases, with 8 bases between them. The CDR3 is CASSPAYSTDTQYF. The CDR3 DNA reads as TGTGCCAGCTCACCAGCCTACTCCACAGATACGCAGTATTTT.

This chain links TRBV24-1 with TRBJ2-4; 8 nucleotides line up with TRBD1. The CDR3 contains 17 residues. V dropped 4 bases and J dropped 0; count of bases not matched to a gene: 7. The germline V gene has CDR1 KGHDR and CDR2 SFDVKD. The CDR3 sequence: CATSEKGQGSAKNIQYF. The CDR3 nucleotides are TGTGCCACCAGTGAGAAAGGACAGGGATCAGCCAAAAACATTCAGTACTTC.

The CDR3 region is CSVEVRNEQYF. CDR3 coding DNA: TGCAGCGTTGAAGTGCGGAACGAGCAGTACTTC. The rearrangement links TRBV29-1 to TRBJ2-7; D gene uncertain. The ends were cut back, 1 base at V and 5 bases at J, with 6 bases in the middle. From germline, CDR1 is SQVTM and CDR2 ANQGSEA. CDR3 length equals 11 residues.

The rearrangement uses TRBV24-1 and TRBJ1-2; TRBD1 matches 11 bases. CDR1 is KGHDR and CDR2 is SFDVKD in the germline V gene. This CDR3 comprises 16 residues. V shed 3 bases and J 5 bases; nucleotides not matched to a gene: 7. The CDR3 region is CATSDPTGTGGYGYTF. CDR3 DNA: TGTGCCACCAGTGATCCGACCGGGACAGGGGGTTATGGCTACACCTTC.

This clone was picked up a small number of times. The genes are TRBV9 and TRBJ1-2; D not certain. The CDR3 is 14 amino acids. The V end was cut by 0 bases, the J end by 4 bases, with 10 bases between. Germline-derived CDR1 and CDR2 are SGDLS and YYNGEE. The CDR3 DNA reads as TGTGCCAGCAGCGTAGATGCAGGAACCTATGGCTACACCTTC. This codes for CASSVDAGTYGYTF.

The chain has TRBV15 and TRBJ2-1; 9 bases match TRBD2. Germline CDR1 is LNHNV and CDR2 is YYDKDF (reference sequence). V lost 6 bases and J lost 4; bases outside the gene matches: 7. CDR3 size: 15 residues. This CDR3 reads CATSKSGGFYNEQFF. CDR3 bases: TGTGCCACCAGTAAAAGCGGGGGGTTTTACAATGAGCAGTTCTTC. The full variable domain, its missing parts supplied by reference TRBV15 and TRBJ2-1, is DAMVIQNPRYQVTQFGKPVTLSCSQTLNHNVMYWYQQKSSQAPKLLFHYYDKDFNNEADTPDNFQSRRPNTSFCFLDIRSPGLGDTAMYLCATSKSGGFYNEQFFGPGTRLTVL.